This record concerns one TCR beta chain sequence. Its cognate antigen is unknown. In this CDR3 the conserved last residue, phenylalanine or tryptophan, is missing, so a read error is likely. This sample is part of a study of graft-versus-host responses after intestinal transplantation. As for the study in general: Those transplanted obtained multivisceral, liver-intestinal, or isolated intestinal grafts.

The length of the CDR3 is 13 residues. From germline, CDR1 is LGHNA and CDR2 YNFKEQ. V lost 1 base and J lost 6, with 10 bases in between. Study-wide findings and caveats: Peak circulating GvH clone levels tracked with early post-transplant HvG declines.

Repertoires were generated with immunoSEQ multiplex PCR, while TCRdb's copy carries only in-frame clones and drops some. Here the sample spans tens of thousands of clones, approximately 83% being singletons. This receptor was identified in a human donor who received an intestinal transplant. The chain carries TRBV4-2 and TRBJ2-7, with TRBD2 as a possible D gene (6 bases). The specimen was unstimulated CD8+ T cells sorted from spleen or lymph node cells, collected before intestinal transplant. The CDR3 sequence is CASSQGGDPEQYL. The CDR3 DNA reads TGTGCCAGCAGCCAAGGGGGGGACCCCGAGCAGTACCTC.